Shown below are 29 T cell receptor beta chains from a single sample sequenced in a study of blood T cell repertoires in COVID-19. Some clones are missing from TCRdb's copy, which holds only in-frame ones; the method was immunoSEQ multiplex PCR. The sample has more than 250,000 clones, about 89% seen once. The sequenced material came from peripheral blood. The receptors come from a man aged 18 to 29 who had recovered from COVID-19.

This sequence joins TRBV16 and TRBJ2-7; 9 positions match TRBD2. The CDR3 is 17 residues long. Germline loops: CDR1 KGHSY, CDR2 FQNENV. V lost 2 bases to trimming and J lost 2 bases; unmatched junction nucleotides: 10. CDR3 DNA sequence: TGTGCCAGCAGCCAACTCTGGGCGGGGGGGCCAGCCTACGAGCAGTACTTC. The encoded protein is CASSQLWAGGPAYEQYF. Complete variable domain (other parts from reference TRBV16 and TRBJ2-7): GEEVAQTPKHLVRGEGQKAKLYCAPIKGHSYVFWYQQVLKNEFKFLISFQNENVFDETGMPKERFSAKCLPNSPCSLEIQATKLEDSAVYFCASSQLWAGGPAYEQYFGPGTRLTVT.

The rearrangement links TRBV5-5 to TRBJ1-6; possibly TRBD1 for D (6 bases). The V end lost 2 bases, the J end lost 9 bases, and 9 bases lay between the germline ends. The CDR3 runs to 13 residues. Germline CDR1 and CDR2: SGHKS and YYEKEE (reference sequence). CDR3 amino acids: CASSLQGSSPLHF. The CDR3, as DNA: TGTGCCAGCAGCTTACAGGGTAGTTCACCCCTCCACTTT.

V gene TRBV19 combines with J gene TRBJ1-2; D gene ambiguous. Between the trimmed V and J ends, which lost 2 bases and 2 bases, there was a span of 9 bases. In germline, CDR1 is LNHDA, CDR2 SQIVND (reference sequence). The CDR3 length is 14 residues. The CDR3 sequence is CASSILGDNYGYTF. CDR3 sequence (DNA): TGTGCCAGTAGTATACTGGGAGACAACTATGGCTACACCTTC.

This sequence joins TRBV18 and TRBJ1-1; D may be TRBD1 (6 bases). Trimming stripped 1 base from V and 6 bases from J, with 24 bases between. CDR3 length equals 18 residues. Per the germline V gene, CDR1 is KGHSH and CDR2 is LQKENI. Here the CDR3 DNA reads TGTGCCAGCTCACCACGGGGGGGCGCGACTTGGTACGATTCTGAAGCTTTCTTT. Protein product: CASSPRGGATWYDSEAFF.

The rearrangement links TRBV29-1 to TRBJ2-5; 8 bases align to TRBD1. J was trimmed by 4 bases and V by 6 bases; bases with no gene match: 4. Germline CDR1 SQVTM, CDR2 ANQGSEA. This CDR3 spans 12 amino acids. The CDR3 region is CSVGQVGETQYF. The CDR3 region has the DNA TGCAGCGTGGGACAGGTGGGAGAGACCCAGTACTTC. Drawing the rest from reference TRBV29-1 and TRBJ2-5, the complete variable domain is SAVISQKPSRDICQRGTSLTIQCQVDSQVTMMFWYRQQPGQSLTLIATANQGSEATYESGFVIDKFPISRPNLTFSTLTVSNMSPEDSSIYLCSVGQVGETQYFGPGTRLLVL.

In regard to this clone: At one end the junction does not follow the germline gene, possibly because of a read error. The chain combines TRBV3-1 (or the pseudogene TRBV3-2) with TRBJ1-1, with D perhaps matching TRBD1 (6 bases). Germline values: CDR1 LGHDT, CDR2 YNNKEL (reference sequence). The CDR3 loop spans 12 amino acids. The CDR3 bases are TGTGCCAGCAGCCCTAGGGACACAGAAGCTTTCTTT. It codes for CASSPRDTEAFF.

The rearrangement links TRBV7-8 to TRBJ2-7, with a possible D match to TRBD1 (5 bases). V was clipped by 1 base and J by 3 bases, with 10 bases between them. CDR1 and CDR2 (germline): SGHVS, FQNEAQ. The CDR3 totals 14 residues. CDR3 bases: TGTGCCAGCAGCTTAGTTTCAGGGTACTACGAGCAGTACTTC. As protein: CASSLVSGYYEQYF.

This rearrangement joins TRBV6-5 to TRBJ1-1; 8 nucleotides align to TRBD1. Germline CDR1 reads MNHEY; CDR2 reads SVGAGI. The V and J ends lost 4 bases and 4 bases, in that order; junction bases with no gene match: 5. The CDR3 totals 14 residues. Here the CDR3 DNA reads TGTGCCAGCAGTTTCGGACAGGGAGGCACTGAAGCTTTCTTT. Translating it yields CASSFGQGGTEAFF.

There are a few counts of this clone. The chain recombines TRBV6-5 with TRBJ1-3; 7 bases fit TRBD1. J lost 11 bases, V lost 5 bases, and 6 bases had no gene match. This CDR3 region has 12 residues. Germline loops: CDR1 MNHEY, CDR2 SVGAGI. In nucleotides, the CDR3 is TGTGCCAGCAGTATAACTGGACAGGCCATATATTTT. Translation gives CASSITGQAIYF.

CDR3 sequence reads: CASSSTRTGFAFF. The CDR3 DNA is TGTGCCAGCTCCTCAACCCGGACTGGTTTCGCTTTCTTT. This sequence joins TRBV11-3 and TRBJ1-1; D unresolved. Trimming removed 8 bases at V and 11 bases at J, with 21 bases between. CDR1 is SGHNT, CDR2 YENEEA, per germline. The CDR3 totals 13 residues.

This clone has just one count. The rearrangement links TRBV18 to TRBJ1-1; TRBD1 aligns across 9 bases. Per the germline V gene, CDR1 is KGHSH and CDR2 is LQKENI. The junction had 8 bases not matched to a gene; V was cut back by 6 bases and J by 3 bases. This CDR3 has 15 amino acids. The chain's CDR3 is CASSIWDRADTEAFF. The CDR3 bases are TGTGCCAGCTCCATTTGGGACAGGGCGGACACTGAAGCTTTCTTT. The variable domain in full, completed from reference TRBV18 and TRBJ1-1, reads NAGVMQNPRHLVRRRGQEARLRCSPMKGHSHVYWYRQLPEEGLKFMVYLQKENIIDESGMPKERFSAEFPKEGPSILRIQQVVRGDSAAYFCASSIWDRADTEAFFGQGTRLTVV.

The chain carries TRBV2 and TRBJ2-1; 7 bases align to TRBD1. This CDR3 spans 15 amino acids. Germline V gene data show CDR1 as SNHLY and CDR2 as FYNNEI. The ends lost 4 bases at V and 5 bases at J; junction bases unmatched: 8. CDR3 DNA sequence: TGTGCCAGCAGTGGTCGACAGGGCTGGGACAATGAGCAGTTCTTC. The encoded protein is CASSGRQGWDNEQFF.

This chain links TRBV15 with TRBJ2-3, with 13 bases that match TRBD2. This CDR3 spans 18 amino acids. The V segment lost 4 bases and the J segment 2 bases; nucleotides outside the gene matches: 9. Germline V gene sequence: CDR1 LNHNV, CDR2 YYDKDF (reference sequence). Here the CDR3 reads CATSTAGTSGIYTDTQYF. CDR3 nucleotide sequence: TGTGCCACCAGCACCGCCGGGACTAGCGGGATATACACAGATACGCAGTATTTT.

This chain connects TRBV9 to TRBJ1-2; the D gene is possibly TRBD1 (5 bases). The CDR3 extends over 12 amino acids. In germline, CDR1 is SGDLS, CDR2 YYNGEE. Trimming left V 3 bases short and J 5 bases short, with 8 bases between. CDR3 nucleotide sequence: TGTGCCAGCAGCGCAGGGCCTTATGGCTACACCTTC. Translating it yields CASSAGPYGYTF.

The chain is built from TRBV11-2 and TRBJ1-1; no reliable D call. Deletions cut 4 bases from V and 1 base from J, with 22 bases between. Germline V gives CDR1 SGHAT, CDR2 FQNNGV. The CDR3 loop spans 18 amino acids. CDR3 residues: CASSYAVEFLNPNTEAFF. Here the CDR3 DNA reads TGTGCCAGCAGCTACGCCGTTGAGTTTCTTAACCCGAACACTGAAGCTTTCTTT.

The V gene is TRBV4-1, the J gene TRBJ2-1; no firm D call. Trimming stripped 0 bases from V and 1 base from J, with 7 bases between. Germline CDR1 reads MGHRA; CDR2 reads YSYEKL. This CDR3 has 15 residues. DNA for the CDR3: TGCGCCAGCAGCCAAGAAAGAGAATCCTACAATGAGCAGTTCTTC. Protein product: CASSQERESYNEQFF.

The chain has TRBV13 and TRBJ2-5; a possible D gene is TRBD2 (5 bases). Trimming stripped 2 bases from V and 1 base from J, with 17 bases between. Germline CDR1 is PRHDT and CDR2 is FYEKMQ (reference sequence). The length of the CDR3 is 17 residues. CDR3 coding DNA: TGTGCCAGCAGCTTACGCGTTACGGAGGAGGTCCAAGAGACCCAGTACTTC. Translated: CASSLRVTEEVQETQYF. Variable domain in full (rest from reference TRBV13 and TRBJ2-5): AAGVIQSPRHLIKEKRETATLKCYPIPRHDTVYWYQQGPGQDPQFLISFYEKMQSDKGSIPDRFSAQQFSDYHSELNMSSLELGDSALYFCASSLRVTEEVQETQYFGPGTRLLVL.

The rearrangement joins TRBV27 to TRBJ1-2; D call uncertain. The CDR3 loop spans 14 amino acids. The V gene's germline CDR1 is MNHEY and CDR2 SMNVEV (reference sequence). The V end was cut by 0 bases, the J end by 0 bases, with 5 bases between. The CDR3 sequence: CASSLSRANYGYTF. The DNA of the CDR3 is TGTGCCAGCAGTTTATCCCGAGCTAACTATGGCTACACCTTC.

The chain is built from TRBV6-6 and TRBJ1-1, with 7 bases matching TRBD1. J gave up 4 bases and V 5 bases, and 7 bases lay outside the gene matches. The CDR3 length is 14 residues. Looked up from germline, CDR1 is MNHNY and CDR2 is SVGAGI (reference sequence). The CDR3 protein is CASSADRWATEAFF. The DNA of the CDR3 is TGTGCCAGCAGTGCGGACAGGTGGGCCACTGAAGCTTTCTTT.

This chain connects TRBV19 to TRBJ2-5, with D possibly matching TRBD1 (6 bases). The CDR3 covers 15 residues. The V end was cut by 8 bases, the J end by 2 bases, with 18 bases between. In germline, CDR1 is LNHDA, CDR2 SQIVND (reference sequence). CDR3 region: CASGGGWAEQETQYF. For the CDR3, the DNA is TGTGCCAGTGGGGGCGGTTGGGCAGAGCAAGAGACCCAGTACTTC.

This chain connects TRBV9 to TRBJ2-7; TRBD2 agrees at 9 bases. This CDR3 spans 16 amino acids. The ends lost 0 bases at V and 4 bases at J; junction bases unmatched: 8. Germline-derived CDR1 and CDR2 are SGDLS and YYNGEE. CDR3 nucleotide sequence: TGTGCCAGCAGCGTAGGGGGTAGCGGGAGCGAATACGAGCAGTACTTC. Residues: CASSVGGSGSEYEQYF.

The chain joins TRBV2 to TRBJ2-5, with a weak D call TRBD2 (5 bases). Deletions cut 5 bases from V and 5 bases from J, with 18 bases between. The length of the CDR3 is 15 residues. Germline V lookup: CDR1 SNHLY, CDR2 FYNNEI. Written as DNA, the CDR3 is TGTGCCAGCAGTCCCCCGGGATCATTACGGGAGACCCAGTACTTC. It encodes CASSPPGSLRETQYF.

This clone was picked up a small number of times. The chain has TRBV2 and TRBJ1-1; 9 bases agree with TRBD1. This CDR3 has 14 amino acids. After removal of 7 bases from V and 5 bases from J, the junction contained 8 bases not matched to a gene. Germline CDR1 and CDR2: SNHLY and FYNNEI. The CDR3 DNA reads TGTGCCAGCAATATGGGACAGGGAATAACTGAAGCTTTCTTT. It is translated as CASNMGQGITEAFF.

CDR3 amino acids: CASSFWPGGTEAFF. CDR3 in DNA: TGCGCCAGCAGCTTTTGGCCAGGAGGGACTGAAGCTTTCTTT. The chain is built from TRBV5-1 and TRBJ1-1, with unresolved D. Trimming removed 2 bases from V and 5 bases from J, with 13 bases in between. The germline V gene has CDR1 SGHRS and CDR2 YFSETQ. There are 14 residues in the CDR3.

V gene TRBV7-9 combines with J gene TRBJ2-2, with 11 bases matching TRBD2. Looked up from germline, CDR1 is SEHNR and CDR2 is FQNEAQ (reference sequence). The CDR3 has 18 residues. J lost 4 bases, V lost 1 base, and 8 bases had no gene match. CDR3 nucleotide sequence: TGTGCCAGCAGCTTAGATACTAGCGGGAGAGCGGGCACCGGGGAGCTGTTTTTT. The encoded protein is CASSLDTSGRAGTGELFF. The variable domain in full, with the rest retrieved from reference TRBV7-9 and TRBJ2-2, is DTGVSQNPRHKITKRGQNVTFRCDPISEHNRLYWYRQTLGQGPEFLTYFQNEAQLEKSRLLSDRFSAERPKGSFSTLEIQRTEQGDSAMYLCASSLDTSGRAGTGELFFGEGSRLTVL.

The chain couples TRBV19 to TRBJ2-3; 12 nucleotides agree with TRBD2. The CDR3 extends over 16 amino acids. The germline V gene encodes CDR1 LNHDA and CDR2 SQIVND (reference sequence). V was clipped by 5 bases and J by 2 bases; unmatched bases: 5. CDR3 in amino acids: CASSVGLAGLTDTQYF. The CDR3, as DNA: TGTGCCAGTAGTGTGGGACTAGCGGGCCTCACAGATACGCAGTATTTT. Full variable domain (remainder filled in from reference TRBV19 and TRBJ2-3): DGGITQSPKYLFRKEGQNVTLSCEQNLNHDAMYWYRQDPGQGLRLIYYSQIVNDFQKGDIAEGYSVSREKKESFPLTVTSAQKNPTAFYLCASSVGLAGLTDTQYFGPGTRLTVL.

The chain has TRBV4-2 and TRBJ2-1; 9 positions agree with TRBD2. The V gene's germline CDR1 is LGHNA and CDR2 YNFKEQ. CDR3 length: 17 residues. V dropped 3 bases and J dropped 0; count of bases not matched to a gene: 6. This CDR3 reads CASSQIAGESSYNEQFF. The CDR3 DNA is TGTGCCAGCAGCCAGATAGCGGGAGAGAGCTCCTACAATGAGCAGTTCTTC.

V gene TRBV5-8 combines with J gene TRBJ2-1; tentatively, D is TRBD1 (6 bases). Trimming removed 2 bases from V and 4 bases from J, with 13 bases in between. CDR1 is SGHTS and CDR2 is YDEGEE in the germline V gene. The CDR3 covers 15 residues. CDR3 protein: CASSFRGDTYNEQFF. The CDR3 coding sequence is TGTGCCAGCAGCTTCCGTGGGGACACATACAATGAGCAGTTCTTC.

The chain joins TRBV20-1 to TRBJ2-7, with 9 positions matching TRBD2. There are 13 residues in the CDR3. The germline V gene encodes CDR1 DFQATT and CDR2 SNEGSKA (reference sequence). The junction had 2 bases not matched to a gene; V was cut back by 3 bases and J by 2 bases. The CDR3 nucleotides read TGCAGTGCTAGTCTAGCGGGAACCTACGAGCAGTACTTC. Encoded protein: CSASLAGTYEQYF.